The 27 T cell receptor beta chains below all came from one sample that was sequenced in a study of shared clonotypes between healthy human individuals. Some clones are missing from TCRdb's copy, which holds only in-frame ones; the method was immunoSEQ multiplex PCR. The sample lists about 2.3 million clones, just over 90% seen once, with 0.39% in the top ten. The sample comprised naive CD4+ T cells from PBMCs. Subset specified: CD45RA+ positively selected. The receptors derive from a man aged 18 to 29 in good health. Some clones in this sample may be carry-over from other donors' samples.

With respect to this clone: Other DNA sequences within the sample encode an identical CDR3. The chain joins TRBV6-1 to TRBJ2-3; D ambiguous. Between the trimmed V and J ends, which lost 6 bases and 2 bases, there was a span of 3 bases. CDR1 and CDR2 from the germline V gene are MNHNS and SASEGT. This CDR3 is 11 amino acids long. The CDR3 here is CASSLTDTQYF. In DNA, the CDR3 is TGTGCCAGCAGCCTCACAGATACGCAGTATTTT.

Of note for this clone: Other nucleotide sequences in the sample specify the same CDR3. The chain combines TRBV5-1 with TRBJ2-5; 8 bases agree with TRBD1. The CDR3 consists of 14 residues. CDR1 is SGHRS and CDR2 is YFSETQ in the germline V gene. V shed 4 bases, J shed 3 bases, and the junction held 5 bases outside the gene matches. CDR3 DNA sequence: TGCGCCAGCAGCCTGGGGACAGGAGAAGAGACCCAGTACTTC. Its protein product is CASSLGTGEETQYF.

This chain connects TRBV25-1 to TRBJ1-2; TRBD1 might be the D (5 bases). Germline CDR1 reads MGHDK; CDR2 reads SYGVNS. The length of the CDR3 is 17 residues. The germline V and J ends were trimmed by 3 bases and 0 bases, with 17 bases remaining between them. In DNA form, the CDR3 reads TGTGCCAGCAGTGACCCAGGGAAAGCCCCGGCTAACTATGGCTACACCTTC. Protein: CASSDPGKAPANYGYTF.

The chain joins TRBV5-6 to TRBJ2-7; tentative D call: TRBD1 (7 bases). The V gene's germline CDR1 is SGHDT and CDR2 YYEEEE. Trimming removed 4 bases at V and 2 bases at J, with 19 bases between. The CDR3 is 16 amino acids. CDR3 in DNA: TGTGCCAGCAGCCCAGGGGGGTTCCGAACACCCTACGAGCAGTACTTC. Residues: CASSPGGFRTPYEQYF.

This chain links TRBV20-1 with TRBJ1-2; D uncertain. This CDR3 region has 11 residues. The germline CDR1 and CDR2 sequences are DFQATT and SNEGSKA (reference sequence). V lost 6 bases and J 8 bases, leaving 13 bases between the germline ends. The DNA for the CDR3 is TGCAGTGCCTCGAATCTTGAAGGCTACACCTTC. The encoded protein is CSASNLEGYTF.

V usage is TRBV11-2 and J usage is TRBJ2-7; TRBD2 matches 9 bases. This CDR3 region has 14 residues. Germline V gives CDR1 SGHAT, CDR2 FQNNGV. Trimming cost V 2 bases and J 6 bases; bases outside gene matches: 5. CDR3: CASSLSLAGTEQYF. CDR3 sequence (DNA): TGTGCCAGCAGCTTATCCCTAGCGGGAACCGAGCAGTACTTC.

Note on this clone: Other DNA sequences of this sample code for an identical CDR3. V gene TRBV7-3 combines with J gene TRBJ2-7; 13 nucleotides align to TRBD2. The CDR3 is 15 residues long. Trimming took 3 bases from V and 1 from J; bases not matched to a gene: 0. The germline V gene encodes CDR1 SGHTA and CDR2 FQGTGA. CDR3 amino acids: CASSLTSGGSYEQYF. Here the CDR3 DNA reads TGTGCCAGCAGCTTGACTAGCGGGGGGTCCTACGAGCAGTACTTC.

This chain links TRBV28 with TRBJ1-1; 9 bases are a match to TRBD1. Germline lookup yields CDR1 MDHEN and CDR2 SYDVKM. The CDR3 consists of 14 residues. V shed 5 bases and J 9 bases; nucleotides not matched to a gene: 10. The CDR3 DNA is TGTGCCAGCAGTCCACCGGGACAGGGCGGGAAAGCTTTCTTT. Protein sequence: CASSPPGQGGKAFF.

The gene calls are TRBV5-1 and TRBJ2-5, with D perhaps matching TRBD2 (6 bases). The CDR3 is 14 residues long. V lost 0 bases, J lost 6 bases, and 12 bases lay in between. CDR1 is SGHRS, CDR2 YFSETQ, per germline. CDR3 region: CASSLESGEQTQYF. The CDR3 region has the DNA TGCGCCAGCAGCTTGGAATCGGGGGAACAGACCCAGTACTTC.

The chain employs TRBV5-1 and TRBJ1-1, with D uncertain. The ends were cut back, 5 bases at V and 0 bases at J, with 17 bases in the middle. Looked up from germline, CDR1 is SGHRS and CDR2 is YFSETQ. This CDR3 comprises 16 residues. CDR3 amino acids: CASRSGDPYMNTEAFF. The CDR3 DNA is TGCGCCAGCAGATCCGGCGACCCCTATATGAACACTGAAGCTTTCTTT.

The chain couples TRBV7-2 to TRBJ2-7; 10 positions match TRBD2. CDR1 SGHTA and CDR2 FQGNSA come from the germline V gene. V lost 8 bases to trimming and J lost 0 bases; unmatched junction nucleotides: 7. The CDR3 length is 15 residues. DNA of the CDR3: TGTGCCAGCCGACTAGCGGGTACCAACTCCTACGAGCAGTACTTC. The encoded protein is CASRLAGTNSYEQYF. Full variable domain (outside the CDR3, taken from reference TRBV7-2 and TRBJ2-7): GAGVSQSPSNKVTEKGKDVELRCDPISGHTALYWYRQSLGQGLEFLIYFQGNSAPDKSGLPSDRFSAERTGGSVSTLTIQRTQQEDSAVYLCASRLAGTNSYEQYFGPGTRLTVT.

This clone appeared once. This rearrangement joins TRBV9 to TRBJ1-4, with D hard to call. This CDR3 has 13 residues. Germline V gene data show CDR1 as SGDLS and CDR2 as YYNGEE. The V end lost 0 bases, the J end lost 8 bases, and 8 bases lay between the germline ends. CDR3 amino acids: CASSVVDGEKLFF. The CDR3, as DNA: TGTGCCAGCAGCGTAGTTGACGGGGAAAAACTGTTTTTT. Full variable domain (rest looked up from reference TRBV9 and TRBJ1-4): DSGVTQTPKHLITATGQRVTLRCSPRSGDLSVYWYQQSLDQGLQFLIQYYNGEERAKGNILERFSAQQFPDLHSELNLSSLELGDSALYFCASSVVDGEKLFFGSGTQLSVL.

CDR3 bases: TGTGCCTGGAGTGTATTGGGTCTATCCGGGGAGCTGTTTTTT. Its translation is CAWSVLGLSGELFF. The V and J genes are TRBV30 and TRBJ2-2; no reliable D call. V gave up 0 bases and J gave up 6 bases, with 11 bases separating them. Germline CDR1 GTSNPN, CDR2 SVGIG (reference sequence). This CDR3 has 14 amino acids.

The chain employs TRBV30 and TRBJ2-5, with TRBD1 as a possible D gene (5 bases). V was clipped by 1 base and J by 1 base, with 10 bases between them. The CDR3 loop spans 14 amino acids. Per germline, CDR1 GTSNPN and CDR2 SVGIG (reference sequence). The CDR3 sequence is CAWSAGYSQETQYF. In DNA form, the CDR3 reads TGTGCCTGGAGTGCAGGGTATTCCCAAGAGACCCAGTACTTC.

The chain has TRBV28 and TRBJ1-2, with TRBD1 identical over 8 bases. CDR1 and CDR2 (germline): MDHEN, SYDVKM. V gave up 5 bases and J gave up 8 bases; unmatched junction bases: 4. The length of the CDR3 is 12 residues. The CDR3 is CASSLQGVGYTF. The CDR3 DNA reads as TGTGCCAGCAGTCTACAGGGGGTCGGCTACACCTTC.

Worth noting for this clone: The sample holds other DNA sequences that translate to the same CDR3. V usage is TRBV7-9 and J usage is TRBJ2-5; no reliable D call. CDR1 SEHNR and CDR2 FQNEAQ come from the germline V gene (reference sequence). The CDR3 has 13 amino acids. Trimming removed 0 bases at V and 5 bases at J, with 7 bases between. The CDR3 loop is CASSLAGWETQYF. The CDR3 nucleotides are TGTGCCAGCAGCTTAGCGGGGTGGGAGACCCAGTACTTC.

This chain connects TRBV30 to TRBJ1-2, with unresolved D. CDR3 length: 14 residues. V shed 5 bases and J shed 2 bases, with 15 bases lying between them. Germline assignment: CDR1 GTSNPN and CDR2 SVGIG (reference sequence). DNA of the CDR3: TGTGCCTGGGTTAGAAAACAGATAAACTATGGCTACACCTTC. Translated, it gives CAWVRKQINYGYTF. Complete variable domain (other parts from reference TRBV30 and TRBJ1-2): SQTIHQWPATLVQPVGSPLSLECTVEGTSNPNLYWYRQAAGRGLQLLFYSVGIGQISSEVPQNLSASRPQDRQFILSSKKLLLSDSGFYLCAWVRKQINYGYTFGSGTRLTVV.

The chain is built from TRBV7-3 and TRBJ1-3; D gene ambiguous. The V end lost 1 base, the J end lost 2 bases, and 6 bases lay between the germline ends. Germline lookup yields CDR1 SGHTA and CDR2 FQGTGA. CDR3 size: 14 residues. The CDR3 DNA is TGTGCCAGCAGCTTAAGCTCCGCTGGAAACACCATATATTTT. Amino acids: CASSLSSAGNTIYF.

As to this clone: This CDR3 is also generated by other DNA sequences in the sample. This chain connects TRBV5-4 to TRBJ2-1, with 10 positions matching TRBD2. This CDR3 comprises 16 residues. Germline lookup yields CDR1 SGHNT and CDR2 YYREEE (reference sequence). V shed 0 bases and J 2 bases; nucleotides not matched to a gene: 2. CDR3: CASSLGGLAPYNEQFF. In DNA form, the CDR3 reads TGTGCCAGCAGCTTGGGGGGACTAGCGCCCTACAATGAGCAGTTCTTC.

The rearrangement links TRBV7-9 to TRBJ1-3; 8 nucleotides align to TRBD1. The CDR3 has 14 amino acids. V was clipped by 4 bases and J by 4 bases; unmatched bases: 3. Germline V lookup: CDR1 SEHNR, CDR2 FQNEAQ (reference sequence). CDR3 nucleotides: TGTGCCAGCAGCTGGTGGGACAGGGGAAACACCATATATTTT. Protein product: CASSWWDRGNTIYF.

The chain employs TRBV28 and TRBJ2-7; no firm D call. Germline V gene lookup returns CDR1 MDHEN and CDR2 SYDVKM. The CDR3 has 11 amino acids. The V gene lost 6 bases and the J gene lost 2 bases, with 5 bases spanning the gap. The CDR3 protein is CASRSAYEQYF. CDR3 DNA sequence: TGTGCCAGCAGATCCGCCTACGAGCAGTACTTC.

The chain combines TRBV4-1 with TRBJ2-5, with D maybe TRBD1 (6 bases). V dropped 2 bases and J dropped 5 bases, with 12 bases sitting between them. The CDR3 runs 14 residues. Germline CDR1 is MGHRA and CDR2 is YSYEKL. The CDR3 sequence: CASSQQERGETQYF. In nucleotides, the CDR3 is TGCGCCAGCAGCCAACAAGAGAGGGGGGAGACCCAGTACTTC.

The chain is built from TRBV19 and TRBJ1-2, with no clear D. Trimming took 5 bases from V and 4 from J, leaving 14 bases between them. The germline V gene has CDR1 LNHDA and CDR2 SQIVND (reference sequence). The CDR3 totals 14 residues. The CDR3 loop reads CASSRRATPYGYTF. The CDR3 DNA is TGTGCCAGTAGTCGCCGGGCCACCCCCTATGGCTACACCTTC.

This clone has a single count. The V gene is TRBV9, the J gene TRBJ2-2, with TRBD2 matching 7 bases. Per the germline V gene, CDR1 is SGDLS and CDR2 is YYNGEE. CDR3 size: 16 residues. J was trimmed by 1 base and V by 4 bases; bases with no gene match: 7. The chain's CDR3 is CASSPRGDLNTGELFF. The CDR3 DNA sequence: TGTGCCAGCAGCCCCCGGGGGGATTTGAACACCGGGGAGCTGTTTTTT.

The rearrangement links TRBV18 to TRBJ1-1; 7 bases are a match to TRBD1. V was pared by 3 bases and J by 1 base, with 8 bases of the junction left unmatched. CDR1 and CDR2 (germline): KGHSH, LQKENI. This CDR3 has 16 residues. CDR3 in amino acids: CASSPSRQGQNTEAFF. In nucleotides, the CDR3 is TGTGCCAGCTCACCCTCTAGACAGGGACAGAACACTGAAGCTTTCTTT.

The chain is built from TRBV19 and TRBJ1-3; TRBD1 agrees at 7 bases. Trimming removed 8 bases from V and 3 bases from J; junction bases left unmatched: 10. Germline CDR1 is LNHDA and CDR2 is SQIVND (reference sequence). This CDR3 contains 15 residues. DNA of the CDR3: TGTGCCAGTGCAACCTTACAGGGGATTGGAAACACCATATATTTT. As protein: CASATLQGIGNTIYF.

As concerns this clone: Mismatch with germline at one junction end may stem from a read error. V gene TRBV5-1 combines with J gene TRBJ1-4; tentative D call: TRBD1 (5 bases). Germline V CDR1 and CDR2: SGHRS, YFSETQ. The CDR3 has 15 amino acids. CDR3 nucleotides: TGCGCCAGCAGCCGCGGAACAGGACCTGATGAAAGACTGTTTTTT. Translating gives CASSRGTGPDERLFF.